This is a list of T cell receptor beta chains from one sample in a study of blood T cells in healthy people across ages. One entry per CDR3 protein, called by TCRdb with MiXCR from the 5' RACE reads. The sample has 540,000 or so distinct CDR3 sequences, about 24% seen once; the top ten hold roughly 10%. The same specimen was also included in a second study, on T cells of mothers and their children.

Sequencing was done on a sample of blood. All receptors come from a boy aged 5-17 years in good health. Both conserved end residues are part of each CDR3. A D gene is named only where the DNA matches it firmly. A clone size is listed for some rows: how often the clone was seen (once, few, many), or a class if it is expanded.

clone size: .
D gene: TRBD1
V gene: TRBV4-3
J gene: TRBJ2-7
CDR3 protein: CASSQESAGGYEQYF
CDR3 DNA: TGCGCCAGCAGCCAAGAATCGGCAGGGGGTTACGAGCAGTACTTC

clone size: few
D gene: TRBD1
V gene: TRBV4-1
J gene: TRBJ2-7
CDR3 protein: CASSQPWTGDSYEQYF
CDR3 DNA: TGCGCCAGCAGCCAACCTTGGACAGGGGACTCCTACGAGCAGTACTTC

clone size: few
D gene: .
V gene: TRBV6-2/TRBV6-3
J gene: TRBJ2-5
CDR3 protein: CASSYGDQETQYF
CDR3 DNA: TGTGCCAGCAGTTACGGAGATCAAGAGACCCAGTACTTC

clone size: once
D gene: .
V gene: TRBV10-3
J gene: TRBJ2-7
CDR3 protein: CAISGTPVSYEQYF
CDR3 DNA: TGTGCCATCAGCGGGACACCGGTCTCCTACGAGCAGTACTTC

clone size: .
D gene: .
V gene: TRBV6-6
J gene: TRBJ2-1
CDR3 protein: CASGTEIYNEQFF
CDR3 DNA: TGTGCCAGCGGGACGGAAATCTACAATGAGCAGTTCTTC

clone size: .
D gene: TRBD2
V gene: TRBV7-2
J gene: TRBJ2-5
CDR3 protein: CASSQSGLVGETQYF
CDR3 DNA: TGTGCCAGCAGCCAATCCGGACTAGTGGGAGAGACCCAGTACTTC

clone size: few
D gene: .
V gene: TRBV9
J gene: TRBJ2-7
CDR3 protein: CASSVEGFAREQYF
CDR3 DNA: TGTGCCAGCAGCGTAGAGGGTTTTGCCCGCGAGCAGTACTTC

clone size: .
D gene: .
V gene: TRBV20-1
J gene: TRBJ2-5
CDR3 protein: CSARFDQETQYF
CDR3 DNA: TGCAGTGCTAGGTTTGACCAAGAGACCCAGTACTTC

clone size: .
D gene: .
V gene: TRBV20-1
J gene: TRBJ2-7
CDR3 protein: CSARASSYEQYF
CDR3 DNA: TGCAGTGCTAGAGCGAGCTCCTACGAGCAGTACTTC

clone size: few
D gene: .
V gene: TRBV27
J gene: TRBJ1-3
CDR3 protein: CASSLKVGRFAGNTIYF
CDR3 DNA: TGTGCCAGCAGTTTAAAGGTCGGCAGGTTCGCCGGAAACACCATATATTTT

clone size: .
D gene: .
V gene: TRBV28
J gene: TRBJ1-1
CDR3 protein: CASSLEIPPEAFF
CDR3 DNA: TGTGCCAGCAGTTTGGAGATACCACCTGAAGCTTTCTTT

clone size: .
D gene: .
V gene: TRBV19
J gene: TRBJ1-1
CDR3 protein: CASSDRDGPINTEAFF
CDR3 DNA: TGTGCCAGTAGTGACCGGGACGGACCCATCAACACTGAAGCTTTCTTT

clone size: .
D gene: TRBD1
V gene: TRBV2
J gene: TRBJ1-1
CDR3 protein: CARYGQANEAFF
CDR3 DNA: TGTGCCAGATATGGACAGGCAAATGAAGCTTTCTTT

clone size: few
D gene: TRBD1
V gene: TRBV6-5
J gene: TRBJ1-4
CDR3 protein: CASSYSTGTGHEKLFF
CDR3 DNA: TGTGCCAGCAGTTACTCGACCGGGACAGGGCATGAAAAACTGTTTTTT

clone size: .
D gene: .
V gene: TRBV7-2
J gene: TRBJ2-1
CDR3 protein: CASSSGPNAEQFF
CDR3 DNA: TGTGCCAGCAGCTCCGGACCCAACGCCGAGCAGTTCTTC

clone size: few
D gene: .
V gene: TRBV7-6
J gene: TRBJ2-7
CDR3 protein: CASSLEQTNYEQYF
CDR3 DNA: TGTGCCAGCAGCTTAGAACAGACCAACTACGAGCAGTACTTC